This TCR beta chain appears in the sequencing data of a study of cytomegalovirus exposure and HLA in healthy donors. Per germline, CDR1 SGHTA and CDR2 FQGTGA. The CDR3 runs 15 residues. With 2 bases removed from V and 4 bases from J, the gap between germline ends came to 12 bases. Primers included in the PCR were 60 Vbeta and 13 Jbeta primers. Clones were read by immunoSEQ multiplex PCR, and TCRdb kept only the in-frame ones, dropping some. The sample has approximately 180,000 clones, 75% seen once. Input material: PBMCs. This TCR derives from a male donor in good health and CMV-seronegative. This chain joins TRBV7-3 and TRBJ2-1, with D possibly being TRBD1 (5 bases). The CDR3 nucleotides read TGTGCCAGCAGCTTATCCGGACATGTATACAATGAGCAGTTCTTC. Amino acids: CASSLSGHVYNEQFF.